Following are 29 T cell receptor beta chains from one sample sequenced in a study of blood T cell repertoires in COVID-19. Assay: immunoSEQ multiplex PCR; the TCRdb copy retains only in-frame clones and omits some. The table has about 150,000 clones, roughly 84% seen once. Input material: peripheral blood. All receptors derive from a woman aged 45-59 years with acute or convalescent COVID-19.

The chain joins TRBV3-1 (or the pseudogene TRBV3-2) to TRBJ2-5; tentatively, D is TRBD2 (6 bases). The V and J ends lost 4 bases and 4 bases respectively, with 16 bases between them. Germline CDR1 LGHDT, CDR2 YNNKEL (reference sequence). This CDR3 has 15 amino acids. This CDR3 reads CASSLLNQGGETQYF. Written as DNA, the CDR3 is TGTGCCAGCAGCCTCCTAAACCAGGGAGGAGAGACCCAGTACTTC.

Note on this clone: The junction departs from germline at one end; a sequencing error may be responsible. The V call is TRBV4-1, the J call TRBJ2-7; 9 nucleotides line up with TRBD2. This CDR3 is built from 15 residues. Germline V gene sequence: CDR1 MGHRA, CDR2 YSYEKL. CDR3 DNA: TGCGCCAGCAGCCAAGACGGGGTAGCGGGAGCCATAGTGGACTTC. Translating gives CASSQDGVAGAIVDF.

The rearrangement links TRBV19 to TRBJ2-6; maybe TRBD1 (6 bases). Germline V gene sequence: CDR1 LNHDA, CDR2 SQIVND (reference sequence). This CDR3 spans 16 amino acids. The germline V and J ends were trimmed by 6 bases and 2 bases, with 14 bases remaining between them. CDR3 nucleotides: TGTGCCAGTAGGTCAGGGGTGGTGCCTGGGGCCAACGTCCTGACTTTC. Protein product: CASRSGVVPGANVLTF.

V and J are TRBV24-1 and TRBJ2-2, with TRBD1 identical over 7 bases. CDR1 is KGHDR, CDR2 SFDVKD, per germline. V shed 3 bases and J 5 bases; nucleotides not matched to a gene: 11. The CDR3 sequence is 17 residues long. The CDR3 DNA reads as TGTGCCACCAGTGATGGGCTAGAGACAGGGAGTACCGGGGAGCTGTTTTTT. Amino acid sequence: CATSDGLETGSTGELFF.

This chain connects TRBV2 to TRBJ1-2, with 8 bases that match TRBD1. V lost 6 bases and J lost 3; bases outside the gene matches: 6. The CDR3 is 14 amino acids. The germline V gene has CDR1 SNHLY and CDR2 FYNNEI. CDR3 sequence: CASSNRGNDYGYTF. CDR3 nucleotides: TGTGCCAGCAGCAACAGGGGGAACGACTATGGCTACACCTTC.

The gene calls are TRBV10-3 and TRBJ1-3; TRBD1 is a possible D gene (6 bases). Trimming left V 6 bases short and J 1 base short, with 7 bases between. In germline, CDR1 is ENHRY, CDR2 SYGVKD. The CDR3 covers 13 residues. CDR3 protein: CAISTGSGNTIYF. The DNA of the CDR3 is TGTGCCATCAGCACAGGGTCTGGAAACACCATATATTTT.

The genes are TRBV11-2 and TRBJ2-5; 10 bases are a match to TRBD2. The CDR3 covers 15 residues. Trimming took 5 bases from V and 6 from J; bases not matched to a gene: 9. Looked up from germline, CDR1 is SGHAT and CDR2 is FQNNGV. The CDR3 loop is CASSQSSGRSKTQYF. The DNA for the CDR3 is TGTGCCAGCAGCCAGTCTAGCGGGAGAAGTAAGACCCAGTACTTC.

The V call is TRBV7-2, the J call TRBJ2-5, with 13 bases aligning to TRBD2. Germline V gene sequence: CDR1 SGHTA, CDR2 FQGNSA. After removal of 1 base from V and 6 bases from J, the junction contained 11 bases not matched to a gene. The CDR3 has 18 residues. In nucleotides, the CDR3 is TGTGCCAGCAGCTTAGAAACTAGCGGGGGGGCTGCTGGTAAGACCCAGTACTTC. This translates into CASSLETSGGAAGKTQYF.

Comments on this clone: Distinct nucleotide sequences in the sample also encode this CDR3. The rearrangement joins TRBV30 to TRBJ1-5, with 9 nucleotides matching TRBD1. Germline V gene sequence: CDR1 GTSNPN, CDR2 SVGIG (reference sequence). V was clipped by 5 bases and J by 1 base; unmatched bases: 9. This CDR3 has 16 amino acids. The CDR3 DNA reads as TGTGCCTGGCGGGGACAGGGCCCTTGGAGCAATCAGCCCCAGCATTTT. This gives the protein CAWRGQGPWSNQPQHF.

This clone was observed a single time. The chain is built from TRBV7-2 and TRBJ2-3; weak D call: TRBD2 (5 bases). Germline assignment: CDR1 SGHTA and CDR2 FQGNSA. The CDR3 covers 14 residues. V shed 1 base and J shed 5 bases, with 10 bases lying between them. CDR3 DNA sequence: TGTGCCAGCAGCTTAGGCGGCAGCGGAGATACGCAGTATTTT. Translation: CASSLGGSGDTQYF.

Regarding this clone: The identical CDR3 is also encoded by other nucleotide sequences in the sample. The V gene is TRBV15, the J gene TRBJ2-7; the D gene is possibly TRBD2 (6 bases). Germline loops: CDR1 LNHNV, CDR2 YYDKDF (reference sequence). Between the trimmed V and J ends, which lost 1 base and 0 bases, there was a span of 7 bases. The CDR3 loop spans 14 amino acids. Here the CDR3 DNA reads TGTGCCACCAGCAGAGGCGGGGACTCCTACGAGCAGTACTTC. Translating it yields CATSRGGDSYEQYF. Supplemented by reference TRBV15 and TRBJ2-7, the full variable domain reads DAMVIQNPRYQVTQFGKPVTLSCSQTLNHNVMYWYQQKSSQAPKLLFHYYDKDFNNEADTPDNFQSRRPNTSFCFLDIRSPGLGDTAMYLCATSRGGDSYEQYFGPGTRLTVT.

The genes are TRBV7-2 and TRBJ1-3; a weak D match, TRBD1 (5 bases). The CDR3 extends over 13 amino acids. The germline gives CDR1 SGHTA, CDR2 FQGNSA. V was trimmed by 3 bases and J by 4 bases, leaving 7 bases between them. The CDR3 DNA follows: TGTGCCAGCAGCTTCGGACACGGAAACACCATATATTTT. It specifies CASSFGHGNTIYF.

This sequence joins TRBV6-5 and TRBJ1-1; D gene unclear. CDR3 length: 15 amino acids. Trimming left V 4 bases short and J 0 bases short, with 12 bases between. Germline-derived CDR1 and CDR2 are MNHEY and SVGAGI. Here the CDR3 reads CASSSAGWMNTEAFF. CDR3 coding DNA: TGTGCCAGCAGTTCAGCGGGTTGGATGAACACTGAAGCTTTCTTT.

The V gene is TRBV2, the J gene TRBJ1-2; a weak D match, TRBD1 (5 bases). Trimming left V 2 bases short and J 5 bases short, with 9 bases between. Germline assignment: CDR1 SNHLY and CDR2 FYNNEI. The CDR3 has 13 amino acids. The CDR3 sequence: CASSETPGYGYTF. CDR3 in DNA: TGTGCCAGCAGTGAAACCCCAGGGTATGGCTACACCTTC.

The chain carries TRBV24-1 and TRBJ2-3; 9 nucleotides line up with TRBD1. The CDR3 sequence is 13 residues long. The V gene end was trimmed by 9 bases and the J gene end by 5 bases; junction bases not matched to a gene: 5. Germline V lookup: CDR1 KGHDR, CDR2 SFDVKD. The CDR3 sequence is CATGTGGIDTQYF. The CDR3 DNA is TGTGCCACCGGAACAGGGGGCATAGATACGCAGTATTTT.

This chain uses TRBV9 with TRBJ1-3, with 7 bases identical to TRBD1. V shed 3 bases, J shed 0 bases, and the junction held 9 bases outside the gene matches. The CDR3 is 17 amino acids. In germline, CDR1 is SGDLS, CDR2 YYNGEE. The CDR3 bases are TGTGCCAGCAGCGCCACGGAGGGGGCCCTCTCTGGAAACACCATATATTTT. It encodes CASSATEGALSGNTIYF. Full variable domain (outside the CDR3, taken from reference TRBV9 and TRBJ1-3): DSGVTQTPKHLITATGQRVTLRCSPRSGDLSVYWYQQSLDQGLQFLIQYYNGEERAKGNILERFSAQQFPDLHSELNLSSLELGDSALYFCASSATEGALSGNTIYFGEGSWLTVV.

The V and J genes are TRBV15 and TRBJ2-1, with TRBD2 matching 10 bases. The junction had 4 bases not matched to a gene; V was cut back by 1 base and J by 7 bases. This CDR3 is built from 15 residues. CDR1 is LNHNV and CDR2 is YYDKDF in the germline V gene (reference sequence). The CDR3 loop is CATSRGASGGNEQFF. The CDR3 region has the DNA TGTGCCACCAGCAGAGGAGCTAGCGGGGGAAATGAGCAGTTCTTC.

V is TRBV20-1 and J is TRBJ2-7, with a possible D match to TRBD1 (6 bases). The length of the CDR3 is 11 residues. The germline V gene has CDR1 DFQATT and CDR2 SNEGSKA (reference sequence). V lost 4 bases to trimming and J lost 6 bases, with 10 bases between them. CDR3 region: CSAIQGGEQYF. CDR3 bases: TGCAGTGCTATACAGGGTGGCGAGCAGTACTTC.

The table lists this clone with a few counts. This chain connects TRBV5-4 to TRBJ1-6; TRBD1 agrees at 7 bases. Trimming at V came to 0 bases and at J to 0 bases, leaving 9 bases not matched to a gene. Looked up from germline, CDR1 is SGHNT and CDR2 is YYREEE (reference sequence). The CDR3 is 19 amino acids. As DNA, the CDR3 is TGTGCCAGCAGCTTGGCCCCCGGACAGGAAAGCTCCTATAATTCACCCCTCCACTTT. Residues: CASSLAPGQESSYNSPLHF.

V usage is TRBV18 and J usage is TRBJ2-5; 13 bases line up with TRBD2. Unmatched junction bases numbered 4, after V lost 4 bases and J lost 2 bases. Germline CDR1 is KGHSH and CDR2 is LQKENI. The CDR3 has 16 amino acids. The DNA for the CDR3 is TGTGCCAGCTCACTGGGACTAGCGGGGACTCAAGAGACCCAGTACTTC. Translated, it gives CASSLGLAGTQETQYF.

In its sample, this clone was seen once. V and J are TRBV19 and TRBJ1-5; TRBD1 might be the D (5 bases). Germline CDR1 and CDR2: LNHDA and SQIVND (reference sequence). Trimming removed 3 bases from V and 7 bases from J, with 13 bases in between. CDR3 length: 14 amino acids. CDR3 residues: CASSMNVKGQPQHF. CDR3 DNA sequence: TGTGCCAGTAGTATGAACGTAAAGGGGCAGCCCCAGCATTTT.

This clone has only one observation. CDR3: CASSSEPSDSPLHF. As DNA, the CDR3 is TGCGCCAGCAGTAGTGAGCCGTCCGATTCACCCCTCCACTTT. The chain is built from TRBV5-1 and TRBJ1-6; D ambiguous. V was cut by 5 bases and J by 8 bases, with 14 bases left in between. The CDR3 covers 14 residues. Germline CDR1 reads SGHRS; CDR2 reads YFSETQ.

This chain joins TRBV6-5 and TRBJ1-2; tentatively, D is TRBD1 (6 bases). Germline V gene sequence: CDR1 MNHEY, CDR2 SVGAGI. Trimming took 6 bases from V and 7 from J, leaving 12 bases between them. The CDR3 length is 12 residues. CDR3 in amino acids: CASRTGPSGYTF. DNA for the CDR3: TGTGCCAGCAGAACAGGGCCCAGTGGCTACACCTTC.

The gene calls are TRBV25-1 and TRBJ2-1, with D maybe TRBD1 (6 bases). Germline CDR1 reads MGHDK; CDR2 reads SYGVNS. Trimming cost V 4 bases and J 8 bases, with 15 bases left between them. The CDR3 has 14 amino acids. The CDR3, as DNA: TGTGCCAGCAGTGCCGGAGGACAGTTCTATGAGCAGTTCTTC. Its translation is CASSAGGQFYEQFF.

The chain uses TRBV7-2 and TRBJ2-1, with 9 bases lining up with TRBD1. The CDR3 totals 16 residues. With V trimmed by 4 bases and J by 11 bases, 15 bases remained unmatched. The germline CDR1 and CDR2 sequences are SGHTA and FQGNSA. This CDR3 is CASSSLWGQGGWQQFF. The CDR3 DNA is TGTGCCAGCAGCTCCCTTTGGGGACAGGGAGGCTGGCAGCAGTTCTTC.

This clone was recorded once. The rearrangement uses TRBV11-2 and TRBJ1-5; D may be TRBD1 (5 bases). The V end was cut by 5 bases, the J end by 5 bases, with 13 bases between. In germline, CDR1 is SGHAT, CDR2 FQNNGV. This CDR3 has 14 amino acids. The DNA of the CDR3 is TGTGCCAGCAGCCTTCAGGGTCCCTATCAGCCCCAGCATTTT. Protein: CASSLQGPYQPQHF.

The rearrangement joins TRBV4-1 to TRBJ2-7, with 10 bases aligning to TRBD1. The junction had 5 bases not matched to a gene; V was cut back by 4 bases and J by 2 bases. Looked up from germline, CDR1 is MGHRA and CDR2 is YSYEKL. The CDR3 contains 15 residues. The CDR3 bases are TGCGCCAGCAGCCCCGGGACAGGGGTCGCCTACGAGCAGTACTTC. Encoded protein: CASSPGTGVAYEQYF.

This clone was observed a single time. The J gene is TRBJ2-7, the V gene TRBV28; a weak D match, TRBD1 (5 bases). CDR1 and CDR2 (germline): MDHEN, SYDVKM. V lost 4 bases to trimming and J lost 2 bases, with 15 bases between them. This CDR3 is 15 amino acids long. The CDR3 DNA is TGTGCCAGCAGTTCGGTAGCAGGACAAACCTACGAGCAGTACTTC. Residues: CASSSVAGQTYEQYF.

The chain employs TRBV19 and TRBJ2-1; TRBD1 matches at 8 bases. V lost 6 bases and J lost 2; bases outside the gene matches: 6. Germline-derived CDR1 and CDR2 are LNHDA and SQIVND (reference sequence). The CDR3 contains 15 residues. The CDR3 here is CASRTGQGAYNEQFF. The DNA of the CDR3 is TGTGCCAGTAGGACCGGACAGGGAGCCTACAATGAGCAGTTCTTC.